This T cell receptor beta chain is drawn from a study of human T cells and chemical hapten exposure. Study-level results: Each of the donors had alopecia, so their immune responses may not resemble those of healthy people.

Individual cDNA molecules received unique molecular identifiers in the library. TCRdb itself ran the RACE reads through MiXCR, one entry per CDR3 protein. The table has 60,000 or so distinct CDR3 sequences, more than 8% seen once. The sample's time point: pre-sensitization, week 0. Sample treatment: therapeutic diphenylcyclopropenone sensitization with weekly scalp DPC. Suited to DPC and affected by alopecia, the donors ranged from 18 to 70 years old. The germline V gene has CDR1 KGHSH and CDR2 LQKENI. J was trimmed by 6 bases and V by 1 base; bases with no gene match: 11. The CDR3 has 17 residues. This clonotype was seen many times. What it binds is not known.

The sequence was obtained from a man aged 35 to 55 with alopecia areata. Some clones in this sample may be carry-over from other donors' samples. The V gene is TRBV18, the J gene TRBJ2-1; TRBD2 matches at 8 bases. The sample was whole blood, taken in connection with sensitization to the hapten diphenylcyclopropenone (DPC). Here the CDR3 DNA reads TGTGCCAGCTCACCACAGGCTGTGACTAGCGACCCCAATGAGCAGTTCTTC. Protein sequence: CASSPQAVTSDPNEQFF. Full variable domain (rest looked up from reference TRBV18 and TRBJ2-1): NAGVMQNPRHLVRRRGQEARLRCSPMKGHSHVYWYRQLPEEGLKFMVYLQKENIIDESGMPKERFSAEFPKEGPSILRIQQVVRGDSAAYFCASSPQAVTSDPNEQFFGPGTRLTVL.